The rows below give T cell receptor beta chains drawn from one sample of a study of blood T cell repertoires in COVID-19. Profiled with immunoSEQ multiplex PCR; TCRdb holds only in-frame clones, not every one. The repertoire holds 150,000 or so clones, with about four fifths as singletons. The specimen was peripheral blood. These receptors originate from a human donor with acute or convalescent COVID-19. The donor label of this sample is uncertain. CDR3s include the opening cysteine and the closing phenylalanine or tryptophan. The D gene is left open where the match is weak. A clone size is listed for some rows: how often the clone was seen (once, few, many), or a class if it is expanded.

.	TRBV5-4	14	TRBJ1-3	few	TGTGCCAGCAGCTTGACTGGCTCTGGAAACACCATATATTTT	CASSLTGSGNTIYF
.	TRBV5-6	15	TRBJ2-2	once	TGTGCCAGCAGCTTGGCAGAACGGGGCACCGGGGAGCTGTTTTTT	CASSLAERGTGELFF
TRBD1	TRBV12-3/TRBV12-4	13	TRBJ1-6	.	TGTGCCACCCAGGGGGTTTATAATTCACCCCTCCACTTT	CATQGVYNSPLHF
TRBD1	TRBV7-2	14	TRBJ1-5	.	TGTGCCAGCAGTGACAGGGCTGGCAATCAGCCCCAGCATTTT	CASSDRAGNQPQHF
TRBD1	TRBV10-3	16	TRBJ1-3	.	TGTGCCATCAGTGTCGGGACAGGACACTCTGGAAACACCATATATTTT	CAISVGTGHSGNTIYF
TRBD1	TRBV7-9	17	TRBJ2-3	few	TGTGCCAGCAGCTTGACAGGGGGCGCGAACACAGTTGATACGCAGTATTTT	CASSLTGGANTVDTQYF
.	TRBV3-1/TRBV3-2	16	TRBJ1-1	.	TGTGCCAGCAGCCAAGCCCGAGGAGGCCTGAACACTGAAGCTTTCTTT	CASSQARGGLNTEAFF
.	TRBV2	13	TRBJ2-7	.	TGTGCCAGCAGTGTTGGCCTTGACTACGAGCAGTACTTC	CASSVGLDYEQYF
TRBD1	TRBV7-3	14	TRBJ2-1	once	TGTGCCAGCAGCTCTACAGGGGGCATCAATGAGCAGTTCTTC	CASSSTGGINEQFF
TRBD2	TRBV7-2	13	TRBJ2-7	once	TGTGCCAGCAGCCCAGCGGGATCCTACGAGCAGTACTTC	CASSPAGSYEQYF
TRBD1	TRBV6-2/TRBV6-3	14	TRBJ1-2	.	TGTGCCAGCAGCCAGCTACAGGGGGCCTATGGCTACACCTTC	CASSQLQGAYGYTF
.	TRBV7-2	12	TRBJ1-2	.	TGTGCCAGCAATCGGGTTAACTATGGCTACACCTTC	CASNRVNYGYTF
.	TRBV7-9	13	TRBJ1-2	once	TGTGCCAGCAGCTTAGGACTGAACTATGGCTACACCTTC	CASSLGLNYGYTF
.	TRBV4-2	17	TRBJ1-6	.	TGTGCCAGCAGCCAAGATGGGTCAACAGGGCGAAATTCACCCCTCCACTTT	CASSQDGSTGRNSPLHF
TRBD1	TRBV7-2	14	TRBJ1-3	.	TGTGCCAGCAGCCGGACAGGTTCTGGAAACACCATATATTTT	CASSRTGSGNTIYF
.	TRBV30	13	TRBJ1-5	few	TGTGCCTGGAGTGGGAGGACCTTAAGGCCCCAGCATTTT	CAWSGRTLRPQHF
.	TRBV7-6	15	TRBJ1-2	.	TGTGCCAGCAGCCCCCAAGGGGGGGCTACCTATGGCTACACCTTC	CASSPQGGATYGYTF
TRBD1	TRBV6-6	16	TRBJ2-7	.	TGTGCCAGCAGTCCACAGCGACAGGGTAGCTCCTACGAGCAGTACTTC	CASSPQRQGSSYEQYF
.	TRBV6-5	15	TRBJ1-2	.	TGTGCCAGCAGTTCTCCGGGAGGCAGGGTGAATGGCTACACCTTC	CASSSPGGRVNGYTF
TRBD1	TRBV9	17	TRBJ1-2	.	TGTGCCAGCAGCGTAGTTCCCGGGACAGGGGGCATCAATGGCTACACCTTC	CASSVVPGTGGINGYTF
.	TRBV19	14	TRBJ1-2	.	TGTGCCAGTAGTCTTGCCACGGGGAACTATGGCTACACCTTC	CASSLATGNYGYTF
.	TRBV5-1	14	TRBJ2-7	.	TGCGCCAGCAGCTTAACAGGGCCAAGCTACGAGCAGTACTTC	CASSLTGPSYEQYF
.	TRBV19	13	TRBJ1-1	once	TGTGCCAGTAGTATTATTTCGCTCGGGAAAGCTTTCTTT	CASSIISLGKAFF
.	TRBV5-8	13	TRBJ2-1	.	TGTGCCAGCAGCTTAAGGGGGTGGGATGAGCAGTTCTTC	CASSLRGWDEQFF
.	TRBV10-3	14	TRBJ2-3	few	TGTGCCATCAGTGAGTGGACTAGCACAGATACGCAGTATTTT	CAISEWTSTDTQYF
TRBD1	TRBV29-1	13	TRBJ1-2	.	TGCAGCGCCCTCCGGGACAGCCGGTATGGCTACACCTTC	CSALRDSRYGYTF
TRBD2	TRBV7-2	15	TRBJ2-3	.	TGTGCCAGCAGCCTCCTAGCGGGGAGCACAGATACGCAGTATTTT	CASSLLAGSTDTQYF
.	TRBV20-1	11	TRBJ1-2	.	TGCAGTGCTACACAGTTCTATGGCTACACCTTC	CSATQFYGYTF
.	TRBV5-1	14	TRBJ1-5	.	TGCGCCAGCAGCTTAGGAGGGGACAATCAGCCCCAGCATTTT	CASSLGGDNQPQHF
.	TRBV18	15	TRBJ1-5	.	TGTGCCAGCTCACCCAGGGAGGGGTCCGATCAGCCCCAGCATTTT	CASSPREGSDQPQHF
TRBD1	TRBV6-5	15	TRBJ2-1	.	TGTGCCAGCAGAACGGGACAGGGGGATTACAATGAGCAGTTCTTC	CASRTGQGDYNEQFF
TRBD1	TRBV15	15	TRBJ1-2	.	TGTGCCACCAGCAGAGGGACAGGGGTCCCGGGGGGCTACACCTTC	CATSRGTGVPGGYTF
.	TRBV7-2	14	TRBJ1-2	once	TGTGCCAGCAGCTTCACAGGGCTTGGGAATGGCTACACCTTC	CASSFTGLGNGYTF
.	TRBV7-9	14	TRBJ2-2	.	TGTGCCAGCAGAACACTCGGGGACTTAGGGGAGCTGTTTTTT	CASRTLGDLGELFF
TRBD1	TRBV6-5	15	TRBJ1-6	once	TGTGCCAGCAGTCCGGGACAGGGCCCTAATTCACCCCTCCACTTT	CASSPGQGPNSPLHF
.	TRBV7-3	17	TRBJ2-2	.	TGTGCCAGCAGCTTAGATAGGACAGCTACGAACACCGGGGAGCTGTTTTTT	CASSLDRTATNTGELFF
.	TRBV27	16	TRBJ1-4	.	TGTGCCATAACCAGGGCAGGAAATTTACCGAATGAAAAACTGTTTTTT	CAITRAGNLPNEKLFF
TRBD2	TRBV19	16	TRBJ2-1	.	TGTGCCAGTACCCTGAAGGAGCGGGGGACATACAATGAGCAGTTCTTC	CASTLKERGTYNEQFF
.	TRBV19	13	TRBJ1-1	few	TGTGCCAGTACCACGACAGCCCACACTGAAGCTTTCTTT	CASTTTAHTEAFF
TRBD2	TRBV5-6	16	TRBJ2-5	.	TGTGCCAGCAGCTCTCTAGCGGGGGGGGCCCAAGAGACCCAGTACTTC	CASSSLAGGAQETQYF
TRBD1	TRBV3-1/TRBV3-2	16	TRBJ2-5	few	TGTGCCAGCAGCCAAGATTGGACAGGAGACCAAGAGACCCAGTACTTC	CASSQDWTGDQETQYF
.	TRBV11-3	16	TRBJ1-5	.	TGTGCCAGCAGCTTAGTCGTTAGGGAGCCGAATCAGCCCCAGCATTTT	CASSLVVREPNQPQHF
.	TRBV28	17	TRBJ1-6	.	TGTGCCAGCAGTTTCATCCGGGAAATGGCTTATAATTCACCCCTCCACTTT	CASSFIREMAYNSPLHF
.	TRBV6-2/TRBV6-3	15	TRBJ1-6	.	TGTGCCAGCAGTTACTCGGCAGAGGGTGGTTCACCCCTCCACTTT	CASSYSAEGGSPLHF
.	TRBV11-2	14	TRBJ1-1	.	TGTGCCAGCAGCTTATCTTGGCAGAACACTGAAGCTTTCTTT	CASSLSWQNTEAFF
TRBD1	TRBV5-1	14	TRBJ2-7	.	TGCGCCAGCAGACGGACAGGGGGCTCCTACGAGCAGTACTTC	CASRRTGGSYEQYF
TRBD2	TRBV7-2	14	TRBJ2-3	.	TGTGCCAGCAGCTCCACTAGCGAAACAGATACGCAGTATTTT	CASSSTSETDTQYF
.	TRBV6-5	14	TRBJ1-6	once	TGTGGATCGGGGAGGGCTGTCTATAATTCACCCCTCCACTTT	CGSGRAVYNSPLHF
.	TRBV5-1	15	TRBJ2-2	.	TGCGCCAGCAGCTTGGATACAAGGAACACCGGGGAGCTGTTTTTT	CASSLDTRNTGELFF
.	TRBV5-1	15	TRBJ2-3	.	TGCGCCAGCAGCCCCGCCAGGGTAAGCACAGATACGCAGTATTTT	CASSPARVSTDTQYF
.	TRBV30	14	TRBJ1-3	once	TGTGCCTGGAACCACGGGGTCTCTGGAAACACCATATATTTT	CAWNHGVSGNTIYF
.	TRBV5-1	15	TRBJ2-7	.	TGCGCCAGCAGCTTGGACGGGGGATATACCTACGAGCAGTACTTC	CASSLDGGYTYEQYF
.	TRBV6-5	14	TRBJ2-1	.	TGTGCCAGCAGTAACAGGGCTGATTCGAATGAGCAGTTCTTC	CASSNRADSNEQFF
TRBD2	TRBV5-1	18	TRBJ2-5	.	TGCGCCAGCAGCCAGGGACTAGCGGGGACCCTGTACCAAGAGACCCAGTACTTC	CASSQGLAGTLYQETQYF
.	TRBV7-2	14	TRBJ1-4	.	TGTGCCAGCAGCTTAGAATCAGGGGAGGGGAAACTGTTTTTT	CASSLESGEGKLFF